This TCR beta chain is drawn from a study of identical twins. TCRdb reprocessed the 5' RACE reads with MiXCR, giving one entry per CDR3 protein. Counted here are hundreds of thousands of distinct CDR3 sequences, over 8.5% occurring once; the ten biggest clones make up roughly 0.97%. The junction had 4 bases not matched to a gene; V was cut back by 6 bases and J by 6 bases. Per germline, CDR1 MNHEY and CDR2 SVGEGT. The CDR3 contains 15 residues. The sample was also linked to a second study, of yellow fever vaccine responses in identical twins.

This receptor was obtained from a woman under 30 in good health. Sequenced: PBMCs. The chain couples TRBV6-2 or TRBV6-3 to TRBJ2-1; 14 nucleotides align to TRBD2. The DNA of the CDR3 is TGTGCCAGCAGCGGGACTAGCGGGAGTTTCAATGAGCAGTTCTTC. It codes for CASSGTSGSFNEQFF.